This entry lists 2 T cell receptor beta chains sequenced from one sample in a study of early T cells in non-severe SARS-CoV-2 infection. TCRdb used MiXCR to reprocess the 5' RACE reads, holding one entry per CDR3 protein. The sample has roughly 40,000 distinct CDR3 sequences; roughly 7% are singletons. The sequenced material came from whole blood. These receptor sequences come from an adult who was a healthcare worker with PCR-confirmed SARS-CoV-2 infection or an uninfected control (not recorded which).

This clonotype was seen a few times. Here the CDR3 DNA reads TGTGCCAGCAGCTTAGGCGGAACAGGGCACACTGAAGCTTTCTTT. It codes for CASSLGGTGHTEAFF. The V call is TRBV7-9, the J call TRBJ1-1; D is perhaps TRBD1 (6 bases). V lost 1 base and J lost 3, with 12 bases in between. The CDR3 is 15 residues long. Germline-derived CDR1 and CDR2 are SEHNR and FQNEAQ (reference sequence).

On this clonotype itself: This clone may be a read error of a much larger clone one base away. The chain has TRBV2 and TRBJ2-3; either TRBD1 or TRBD2 may fit D (6 bases each). Germline V gives CDR1 SNHLY, CDR2 FYNNEI. CDR3 length equals 13 residues. CDR3 loop: CVQEGGWTDTQYF. The DNA for the CDR3 is TGTGTCCAGGAGGGGGGCTGGACAGATACGCAGTATTTT.